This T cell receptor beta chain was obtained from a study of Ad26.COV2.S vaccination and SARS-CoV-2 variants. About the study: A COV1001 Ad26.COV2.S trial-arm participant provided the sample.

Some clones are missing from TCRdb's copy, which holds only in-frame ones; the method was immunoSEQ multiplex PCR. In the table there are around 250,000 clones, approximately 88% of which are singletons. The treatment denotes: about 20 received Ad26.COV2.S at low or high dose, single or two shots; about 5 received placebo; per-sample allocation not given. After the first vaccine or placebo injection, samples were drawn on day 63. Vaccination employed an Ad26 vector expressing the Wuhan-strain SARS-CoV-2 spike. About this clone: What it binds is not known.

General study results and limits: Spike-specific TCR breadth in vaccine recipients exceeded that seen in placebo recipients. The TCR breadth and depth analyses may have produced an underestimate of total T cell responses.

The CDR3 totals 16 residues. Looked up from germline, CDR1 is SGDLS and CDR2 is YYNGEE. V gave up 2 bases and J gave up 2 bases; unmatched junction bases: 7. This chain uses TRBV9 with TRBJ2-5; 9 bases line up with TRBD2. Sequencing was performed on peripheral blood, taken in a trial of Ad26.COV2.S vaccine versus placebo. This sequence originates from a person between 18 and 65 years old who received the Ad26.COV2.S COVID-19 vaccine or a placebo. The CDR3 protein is CASSVSGGKPQETQYF. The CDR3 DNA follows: TGTGCCAGCAGCGTGAGCGGGGGGAAACCTCAAGAGACCCAGTACTTC.